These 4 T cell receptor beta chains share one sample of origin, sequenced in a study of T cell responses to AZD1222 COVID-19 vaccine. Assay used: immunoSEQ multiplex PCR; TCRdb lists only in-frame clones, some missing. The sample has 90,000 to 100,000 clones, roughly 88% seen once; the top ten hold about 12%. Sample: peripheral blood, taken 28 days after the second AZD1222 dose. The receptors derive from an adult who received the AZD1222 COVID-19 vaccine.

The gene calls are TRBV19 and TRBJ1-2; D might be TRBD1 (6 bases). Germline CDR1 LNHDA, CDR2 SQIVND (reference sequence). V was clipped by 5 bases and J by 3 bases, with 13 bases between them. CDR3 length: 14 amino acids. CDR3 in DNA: TGTGCCAGTAGTTATGCAGGGGCGGACTATGGCTACACCTTC. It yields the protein CASSYAGADYGYTF.

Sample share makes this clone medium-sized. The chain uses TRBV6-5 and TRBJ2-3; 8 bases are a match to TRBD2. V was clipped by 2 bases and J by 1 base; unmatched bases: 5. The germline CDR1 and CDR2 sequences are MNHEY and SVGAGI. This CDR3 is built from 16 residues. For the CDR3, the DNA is TGTGCCAGCAGTTACGAGACTAGCGAGCGCACAGATACGCAGTATTTT. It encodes CASSYETSERTDTQYF.

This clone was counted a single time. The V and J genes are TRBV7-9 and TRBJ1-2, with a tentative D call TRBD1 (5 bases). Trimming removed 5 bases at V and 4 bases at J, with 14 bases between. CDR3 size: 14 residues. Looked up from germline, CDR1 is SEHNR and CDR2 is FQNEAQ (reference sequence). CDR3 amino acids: CASSPPVGVYGYTF. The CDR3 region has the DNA TGTGCCAGCAGCCCTCCGGTAGGGGTCTATGGCTACACCTTC.

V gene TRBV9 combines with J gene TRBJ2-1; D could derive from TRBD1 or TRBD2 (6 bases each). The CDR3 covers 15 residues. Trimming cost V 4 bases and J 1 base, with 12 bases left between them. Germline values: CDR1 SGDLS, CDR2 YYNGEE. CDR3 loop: CASSPGASSYNEQFF. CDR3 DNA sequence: TGTGCCAGCAGCCCGGGGGCGAGTTCCTACAATGAGCAGTTCTTC.